The next 31 T cell receptor beta chains were all read from a single sample in a study of cytomegalovirus exposure and HLA in healthy donors. TCRdb's copy holds only in-frame clones and misses some; the assay was immunoSEQ multiplex PCR. The sample holds some 140,000 clones, 80% to 90% seen once. The sequenced sample consisted of PBMCs. The receptors were sampled from a man younger than 35 in good health and CMV-seronegative.

J is TRBJ2-1 and V is TRBV7-2; 9 bases align to TRBD2. J lost 0 bases, V lost 4 bases, and 4 bases had no gene match. Per germline, CDR1 SGHTA and CDR2 FQGNSA. The CDR3 contains 16 residues. The CDR3 DNA is TGTGCCAGCAGCTCAATTAGCGGGAGCTCCTACAATGAGCAGTTCTTC. This sequence encodes CASSSISGSSYNEQFF.

This clone was counted a single time. The chain joins TRBV30 to TRBJ2-1; weak D call: TRBD2 (6 bases). Germline values: CDR1 GTSNPN, CDR2 SVGIG (reference sequence). The CDR3 has 12 amino acids. The V end was cut by 5 bases, the J end by 10 bases, with 15 bases between. CDR3 sequence (DNA): TGTGCCTGGGGGACTGGTTTTAAGGAGCAGTTCTTC. This sequence encodes CAWGTGFKEQFF.

The V call is TRBV29-1, the J call TRBJ2-1, with D tentatively TRBD1 (6 bases). In germline, CDR1 is SQVTM, CDR2 ANQGSEA. This CDR3 comprises 13 residues. Trimming removed 3 bases at V and 4 bases at J, with 10 bases between. The CDR3 DNA is TGCAGCGTTGACAGGGGCTCGTACAATGAGCAGTTCTTC. It specifies CSVDRGSYNEQFF.

The rearrangement links TRBV14 to TRBJ1-1, with D perhaps TRBD1 (5 bases). The CDR3 is 13 residues long. The V and J ends lost 4 bases and 0 bases respectively, with 6 bases between them. Germline lookup yields CDR1 SGHDN and CDR2 FVKESK. DNA of the CDR3: TGTGCCAGCAGCCGACAGATGAACACTGAAGCTTTCTTT. Translating gives CASSRQMNTEAFF.

The J gene is TRBJ2-2, the V gene TRBV28; 7 nucleotides align to TRBD2. There are 14 residues in the CDR3. Germline CDR1 MDHEN, CDR2 SYDVKM. Trimming took 5 bases from V and 5 from J; bases not matched to a gene: 5. CDR3 in DNA: TGTGCCAGCAGTAGCGGGGAGCCGACCGGGGAGCTGTTTTTT. This codes for CASSSGEPTGELFF.

The chain combines TRBV19 with TRBJ1-5; 7 bases are shared with TRBD1. The CDR3 runs to 13 residues. The germline gives CDR1 LNHDA, CDR2 SQIVND (reference sequence). V lost 4 bases to trimming and J lost 5 bases; unmatched junction nucleotides: 2. CDR3 in DNA: TGTGCCAGTAGTACCCAGGGGGATCAGCCCCAGCATTTT. This codes for CASSTQGDQPQHF.

This chain uses TRBV27 with TRBJ1-2; D remains ambiguous. Germline values: CDR1 MNHEY, CDR2 SMNVEV (reference sequence). The CDR3 sequence is 17 residues long. Trimming cost V 6 bases and J 2 bases, with 22 bases left between them. In DNA form, the CDR3 reads TGTGCCAGCAGGACCTTGAGTGGGCAGGCAACCAACTATGGCTACACCTTC. It translates to CASRTLSGQATNYGYTF.

CDR3 DNA sequence: TGTGCCTGGAGGTCGAGGGCGCAATGGACTGAAGCTTTCTTT. Translating it yields CAWRSRAQWTEAFF. This chain uses TRBV30 with TRBJ1-1; D is undetermined. Trimming removed 3 bases from V and 5 bases from J, with 16 bases in between. The germline V gene encodes CDR1 GTSNPN and CDR2 SVGIG (reference sequence). The CDR3 is 14 amino acids. Complete variable domain (other parts from reference TRBV30 and TRBJ1-1): SQTIHQWPATLVQPVGSPLSLECTVEGTSNPNLYWYRQAAGRGLQLLFYSVGIGQISSEVPQNLSASRPQDRQFILSSKKLLLSDSGFYLCAWRSRAQWTEAFFGQGTRLTVV.

V and J are TRBV30 and TRBJ2-1; 14 nucleotides agree with TRBD2. Germline V CDR1 and CDR2: GTSNPN, SVGIG (reference sequence). CDR3 size: 15 residues. V was clipped by 2 bases and J by 15 bases; unmatched bases: 12. CDR3 loop: CAWSPPGLAGEMRFF. Written as DNA, the CDR3 is TGTGCCTGGAGTCCGCCGGGACTAGCGGGAGAGATGCGGTTCTTC.

The J gene is TRBJ2-1, the V gene TRBV10-3; TRBD2 agrees at 8 bases. The J segment lost 5 bases and the V segment lost 5 bases, leaving 2 bases of the junction unmatched. Looked up from germline, CDR1 is ENHRY and CDR2 is SYGVKD. This CDR3 contains 13 residues. In DNA form, the CDR3 reads TGTGCCATCAGTATAGCGGGAAACAATGAGCAGTTCTTC. Translating it yields CAISIAGNNEQFF.

The rearrangement joins TRBV10-3 to TRBJ1-2, with a weak D call TRBD1 (6 bases). Germline V lookup: CDR1 ENHRY, CDR2 SYGVKD. The V end was cut by 7 bases, the J end by 8 bases, with 23 bases between. The length of the CDR3 is 15 residues. The CDR3 DNA follows: TGTGCCATCACCTTAGACAGGACCTCGCTTAAAGGCTACACCTTC. The encoded protein is CAITLDRTSLKGYTF.

The chain joins TRBV12-5 to TRBJ2-7; 9 bases are a match to TRBD1. This CDR3 is 15 amino acids long. With V trimmed by 3 bases and J by 5 bases, 8 bases remained unmatched. From germline, CDR1 is LGHNT and CDR2 FRNRAP. CDR3 bases: TGTGCTAGTGGTTTACCTGGGACAGGGCCCGACGAGCAGTACTTC. This encodes CASGLPGTGPDEQYF.

This sequence joins TRBV30 and TRBJ1-2; 9 nucleotides align to TRBD1. The CDR3 loop spans 13 amino acids. CDR1 is GTSNPN, CDR2 SVGIG, per germline (reference sequence). V was clipped by 8 bases and J by 4 bases; unmatched bases: 8. CDR3 nucleotides: TGTGCCGTTAACACAGGGGGCGTCTATGGCTACACCTTC. It yields the protein CAVNTGGVYGYTF.

This sequence joins TRBV7-6 and TRBJ2-2; tentative D call: TRBD2 (6 bases). The CDR3 runs 14 residues. The germline V gene encodes CDR1 SGHVS and CDR2 FNYEAQ. V was pared by 3 bases and J by 6 bases, with 11 bases between. CDR3 sequence (DNA): TGTGCCAGCAGCTTGGGGGAGGTGGCCGGGGAGCTGTTTTTT. Translated, it gives CASSLGEVAGELFF. Supplemented by reference TRBV7-6 and TRBJ2-2, the full variable domain reads GAGVSQSPRYKVTKRGQDVALRCDPISGHVSLYWYRQALGQGPEFLTYFNYEAQQDKSGLPNDRFSAERPEGSISTLTIQRTEQRDSAMYRCASSLGEVAGELFFGEGSRLTVL.

A note on this clone: This specimen includes other DNA sequences encoding the same CDR3. The chain carries TRBV5-1 and TRBJ2-2; tentatively, D is TRBD1 (5 bases). Trimming took 1 base from V and 0 from J, leaving 7 bases between them. Germline V gene data show CDR1 as SGHRS and CDR2 as YFSETQ. This CDR3 is 15 amino acids long. CDR3 residues: CASSLQGPNTGELFF. The CDR3 DNA reads as TGCGCCAGCAGCTTGCAGGGCCCGAACACCGGGGAGCTGTTTTTT. Full variable domain (rest looked up from reference TRBV5-1 and TRBJ2-2): KAGVTQTPRYLIKTRGQQVTLSCSPISGHRSVSWYQQTPGQGLQFLFEYFSETQRNKGNFPGRFSGRQFSNSRSEMNVSTLELGDSALYLCASSLQGPNTGELFFGEGSRLTVL.

The chain has TRBV11-1 and TRBJ1-5; D not certain. The length of the CDR3 is 15 residues. V shed 1 base and J shed 5 bases, with 12 bases lying between them. Germline assignment: CDR1 SGHAT and CDR2 FQDESV (reference sequence). CDR3: CASSLGAHEDQPQHF. In DNA form, the CDR3 reads TGTGCCAGCAGCTTAGGGGCCCACGAAGATCAGCCCCAGCATTTT.

The chain joins TRBV7-7 to TRBJ2-2; TRBD2 might be the D (6 bases). V lost 10 bases, J lost 4 bases, and 13 bases lay in between. Germline values: CDR1 SSHAT, CDR2 FNYEAQ (reference sequence). The CDR3 spans 13 residues. The CDR3 region has the DNA TGTGCCATCACATCCGGGGGCACCGGGGAGCTGTTTTTT. Translating it yields CAITSGGTGELFF.

The chain combines TRBV11-2 with TRBJ2-5, with D perhaps matching TRBD2 (5 bases). The CDR3 contains 13 residues. Germline lookup yields CDR1 SGHAT and CDR2 FQNNGV. Trimming stripped 4 bases from V and 9 bases from J, with 15 bases between. The CDR3 DNA follows: TGTGCCAGCAGCTCCCCACTCCGGCGGGCCCAGTACTTC. Translating it yields CASSSPLRRAQYF.

The gene calls are TRBV27 and TRBJ2-7; 8 bases align to TRBD1. The CDR3 is made up of 16 amino acids. V lost 3 bases to trimming and J lost 3 bases; unmatched junction nucleotides: 10. Germline loops: CDR1 MNHEY, CDR2 SMNVEV (reference sequence). The CDR3 coding sequence is TGTGCCAGCAGTTTGTCAGGGGGCGGGCTGATCTACGAGCAGTACTTC. This encodes CASSLSGGGLIYEQYF.

The chain carries TRBV9 and TRBJ2-4, with 9 bases that match TRBD1. CDR3 length: 14 residues. V lost 0 bases to trimming and J lost 6 bases; unmatched junction nucleotides: 1. Germline V gene data show CDR1 as SGDLS and CDR2 as YYNGEE. In nucleotides, the CDR3 is TGTGCCAGCAGCGTAGGACAGGGGGTAAACATTCAGTACTTC. Translated, it gives CASSVGQGVNIQYF. The full variable domain, completed using reference TRBV9 and TRBJ2-4, is DSGVTQTPKHLITATGQRVTLRCSPRSGDLSVYWYQQSLDQGLQFLIQYYNGEERAKGNILERFSAQQFPDLHSELNLSSLELGDSALYFCASSVGQGVNIQYFGAGTRLSVL.

This clone appeared a few times. The V gene is TRBV6-6, the J gene TRBJ1-1; 10 bases align to TRBD1. The CDR3 runs to 14 residues. Germline V gives CDR1 MNHNY, CDR2 SVGAGI (reference sequence). The trim removed 8 bases at V and 3 bases at J, leaving 6 bases unmatched. The CDR3 DNA sequence: TGTGCCAGCTTCCGGGACAGGGGTTACACTGAAGCTTTCTTT. This sequence encodes CASFRDRGYTEAFF.

The gene calls are TRBV12-2 and TRBJ1-2; the table's D call TRBD1 went unverified against the DNA. TRBV12-2 is noted as a pseudogene. This CDR3 is built from 17 residues. The CDR3 sequence is CASRLHRHPAANYGYTF. In nucleotides, the CDR3 is TGTGCAAGTCGCCTCCACAGGCACCCCGCCGCTAACTATGGCTACACCTTC.

The CDR3 DNA is TGTGCCAGCAGCCCCCAGAATGAAAAACTGTTTTTT. Protein sequence: CASSPQNEKLFF. The chain couples TRBV11-2 to TRBJ1-4; no clear D. The CDR3 length is 12 residues. Deletions cut 5 bases from V and 5 bases from J, with 6 bases between. Germline-derived CDR1 and CDR2 are SGHAT and FQNNGV. The entire variable domain, with the rest obtained from reference TRBV11-2 and TRBJ1-4, is as follows: EAGVAQSPRYKIIEKRQSVAFWCNPISGHATLYWYQQILGQGPKLLIQFQNNGVVDDSQLPKDRFSAERLKGVDSTLKIQPAKLEDSAVYLCASSPQNEKLFFGSGTQLSVL.

This clone turned up a few times. The gene calls are TRBV20-1 and TRBJ2-5, with D unresolved. The V gene's germline CDR1 is DFQATT and CDR2 SNEGSKA (reference sequence). The V end lost 5 bases, the J end lost 6 bases, and 10 bases lay between the germline ends. The CDR3 is 11 residues long. The CDR3 here is CSALSVQTQYF. CDR3 DNA: TGCAGTGCTCTCAGCGTCCAGACCCAGTACTTC.

The chain combines TRBV28 with TRBJ2-2; D gene uncertain. Germline CDR1 is MDHEN and CDR2 is SYDVKM. CDR3 length: 16 amino acids. V shed 4 bases and J shed 1 base, with 13 bases lying between them. The CDR3 coding sequence is TGTGCCAGCAGTTCACCCTGGGCCGTGAACACCGGGGAGCTGTTTTTT. Translation gives CASSSPWAVNTGELFF.

CDR3 residues: CASTPEVGETQYF. The CDR3 DNA is TGCGCCAGCACCCCCGAGGTGGGAGAGACCCAGTACTTC. The J gene is TRBJ2-5, the V gene TRBV5-1; no definite D call. Germline-derived CDR1 and CDR2 are SGHRS and YFSETQ. The CDR3 loop spans 13 amino acids. Trimming left V 6 bases short and J 4 bases short, with 13 bases between.

CDR3 in amino acids: CASGFLPYEQYF. The CDR3 DNA follows: TGTGCTAGTGGTTTCCTTCCCTACGAGCAGTACTTC. The chain has TRBV12-5 and TRBJ2-7, with unresolved D. V was pared by 3 bases and J by 2 bases, with 5 bases between. This CDR3 is built from 12 residues. Germline values: CDR1 LGHNT, CDR2 FRNRAP. The complete variable domain, with remaining parts taken from reference TRBV12-5 and TRBJ2-7, reads DARVTQTPRHKVTEMGQEVTMRCQPILGHNTVFWYRQTMMQGLELLAYFRNRAPLDDSGMPKDRFSAEMPDATLATLKIQPSEPRDSAVYFCASGFLPYEQYFGPGTRLTVT.

This chain links TRBV4-1 with TRBJ1-1, with D perhaps matching TRBD1 (5 bases). V was clipped by 1 base and J by 1 base, with 10 bases between them. The CDR3 has 15 amino acids. Germline V gene sequence: CDR1 MGHRA, CDR2 YSYEKL. The CDR3 bases are TGCGCCAGCAGCCAAGGTCCAGGGAAGAACACTGAAGCTTTCTTT. This sequence encodes CASSQGPGKNTEAFF.

The genes are TRBV19 and TRBJ2-2; D is perhaps TRBD1 (6 bases). The CDR3 is made up of 15 amino acids. Germline V gene sequence: CDR1 LNHDA, CDR2 SQIVND (reference sequence). Between the trimmed V and J ends, which lost 6 bases and 5 bases, there was a span of 16 bases. The CDR3 protein is CASSEPGQYTGELFF. The CDR3, as DNA: TGTGCCAGTAGCGAACCGGGACAATATACCGGGGAGCTGTTTTTT.

This chain joins TRBV7-8 and TRBJ2-1; tentatively, D is TRBD2 (5 bases). V was cut by 5 bases and J by 12 bases, with 20 bases left in between. CDR3 length: 14 amino acids. Per the germline V gene, CDR1 is SGHVS and CDR2 is FQNEAQ. CDR3 DNA: TGTGCCAGCAGCACCGTACTAGACTCCAAGGGGCAGTTCTTC. Its protein product is CASSTVLDSKGQFF.

V is TRBV28 and J is TRBJ1-2, with 8 nucleotides matching TRBD1. Germline CDR1 reads MDHEN; CDR2 reads SYDVKM. This CDR3 is 13 amino acids long. Losses at the gene ends were 5 bases for V and 5 bases for J; bases not matched to a gene: 4. CDR3 coding DNA: TGTGCCAGCAGTCACAGGGGGTCATATGGCTACACCTTC. Residues: CASSHRGSYGYTF.